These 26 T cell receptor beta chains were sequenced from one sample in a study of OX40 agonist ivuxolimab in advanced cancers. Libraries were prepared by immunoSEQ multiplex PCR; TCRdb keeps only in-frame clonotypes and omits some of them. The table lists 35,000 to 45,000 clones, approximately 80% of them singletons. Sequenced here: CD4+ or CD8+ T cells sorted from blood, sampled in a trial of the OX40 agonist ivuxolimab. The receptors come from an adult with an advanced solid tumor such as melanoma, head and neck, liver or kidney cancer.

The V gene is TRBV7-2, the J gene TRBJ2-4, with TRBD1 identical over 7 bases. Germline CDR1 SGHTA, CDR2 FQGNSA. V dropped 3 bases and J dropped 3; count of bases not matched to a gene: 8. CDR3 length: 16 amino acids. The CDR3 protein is CASSFRTGADKNIQYF. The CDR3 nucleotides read TGTGCCAGCAGCTTCCGAACAGGGGCGGACAAAAACATTCAGTACTTC.

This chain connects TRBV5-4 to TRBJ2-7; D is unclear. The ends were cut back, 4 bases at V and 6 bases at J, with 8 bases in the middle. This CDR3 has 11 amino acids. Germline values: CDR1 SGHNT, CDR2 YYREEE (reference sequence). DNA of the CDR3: TGTGCCAGCAGCACCCCGGGCGAGCAGTACTTC. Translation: CASSTPGEQYF. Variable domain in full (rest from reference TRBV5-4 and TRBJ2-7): ETGVTQSPTHLIKTRGQQVTLRCSSQSGHNTVSWYQQALGQGPQFIFQYYREEENGRGNFPPRFSGLQFPNYSSELNVNALELDDSALYLCASSTPGEQYFGPGTRLTVT.

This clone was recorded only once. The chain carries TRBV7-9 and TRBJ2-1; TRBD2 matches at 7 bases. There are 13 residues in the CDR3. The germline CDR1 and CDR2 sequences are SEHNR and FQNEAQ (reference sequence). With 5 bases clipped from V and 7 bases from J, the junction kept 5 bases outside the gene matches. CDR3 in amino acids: CASSGDYLNEQFF. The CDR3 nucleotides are TGTGCCAGCAGCGGGGACTACCTAAATGAGCAGTTCTTC.

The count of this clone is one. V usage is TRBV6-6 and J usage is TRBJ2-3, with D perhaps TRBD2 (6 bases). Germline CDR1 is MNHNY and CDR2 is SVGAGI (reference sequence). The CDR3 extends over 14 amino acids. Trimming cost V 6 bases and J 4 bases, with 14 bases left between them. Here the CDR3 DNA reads TGTGCCAGCAGGTCGGGACTGACCGCAGATACGCAGTATTTT. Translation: CASRSGLTADTQYF.

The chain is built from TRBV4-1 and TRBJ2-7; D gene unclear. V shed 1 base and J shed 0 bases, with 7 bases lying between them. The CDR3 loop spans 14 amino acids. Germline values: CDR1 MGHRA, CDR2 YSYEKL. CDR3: CASSQGLLSYEQYF. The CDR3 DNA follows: TGCGCCAGCAGCCAAGGACTGCTCTCCTACGAGCAGTACTTC.

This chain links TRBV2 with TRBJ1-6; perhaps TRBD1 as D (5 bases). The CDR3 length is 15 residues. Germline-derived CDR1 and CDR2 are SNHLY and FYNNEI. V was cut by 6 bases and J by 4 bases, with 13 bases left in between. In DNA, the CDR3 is TGTGCCAGCAGCCGGAGGGGACGGTATAATTCACCCCTCCACTTT. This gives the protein CASSRRGRYNSPLHF.

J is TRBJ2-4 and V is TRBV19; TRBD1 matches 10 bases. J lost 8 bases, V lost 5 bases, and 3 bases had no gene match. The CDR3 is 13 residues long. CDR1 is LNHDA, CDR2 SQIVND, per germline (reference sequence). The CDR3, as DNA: TGTGCCAGTAGTGGGGACAGGGGATACATTCAGTACTTC. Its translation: CASSGDRGYIQYF. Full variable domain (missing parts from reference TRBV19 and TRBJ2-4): DGGITQSPKYLFRKEGQNVTLSCEQNLNHDAMYWYRQDPGQGLRLIYYSQIVNDFQKGDIAEGYSVSREKKESFPLTVTSAQKNPTAFYLCASSGDRGYIQYFGAGTRLSVL.

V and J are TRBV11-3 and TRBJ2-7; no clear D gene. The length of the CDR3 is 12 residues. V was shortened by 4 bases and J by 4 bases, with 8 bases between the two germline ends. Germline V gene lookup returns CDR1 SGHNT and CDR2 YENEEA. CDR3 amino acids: CASSSAPYEQYF. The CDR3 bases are TGTGCCAGCAGCTCTGCCCCTTACGAGCAGTACTTC.

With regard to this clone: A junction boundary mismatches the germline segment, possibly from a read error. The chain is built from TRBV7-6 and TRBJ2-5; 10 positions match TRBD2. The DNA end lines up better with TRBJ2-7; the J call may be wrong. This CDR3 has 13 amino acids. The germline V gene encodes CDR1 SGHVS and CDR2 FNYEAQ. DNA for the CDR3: TGTGCCAGCAGCCTAGCGGGAGAATACGAGCAGTACTTC. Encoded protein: CASSLAGEYEQYF.

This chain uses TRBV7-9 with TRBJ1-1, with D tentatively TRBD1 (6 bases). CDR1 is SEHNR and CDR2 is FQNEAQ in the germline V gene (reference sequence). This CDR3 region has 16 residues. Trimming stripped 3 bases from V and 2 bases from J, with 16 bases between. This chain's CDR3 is CASSLATGGPNTEAFF. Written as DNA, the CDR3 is TGTGCCAGCAGCTTGGCGACAGGCGGGCCTAACACTGAAGCTTTCTTT.

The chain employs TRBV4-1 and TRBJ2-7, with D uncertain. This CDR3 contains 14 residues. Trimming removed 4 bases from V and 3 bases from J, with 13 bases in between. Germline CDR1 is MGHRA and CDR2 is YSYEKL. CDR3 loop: CASSPLPRVYEQYF. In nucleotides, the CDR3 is TGCGCCAGCAGCCCCTTACCCCGGGTCTACGAGCAGTACTTC.

In DNA, the CDR3 is TGTGCCAGCAGCCAGTTCGGGGGGGCAGCCTCTTACGAGCAGTACTTC. This gives the protein CASSQFGGAASYEQYF. The chain has TRBV4-2 and TRBJ2-7; 8 bases agree with TRBD2. Germline-derived CDR1 and CDR2 are LGHNA and YNFKEQ. The CDR3 consists of 16 residues. Trimming cost V 3 bases and J 4 bases; bases outside gene matches: 11.

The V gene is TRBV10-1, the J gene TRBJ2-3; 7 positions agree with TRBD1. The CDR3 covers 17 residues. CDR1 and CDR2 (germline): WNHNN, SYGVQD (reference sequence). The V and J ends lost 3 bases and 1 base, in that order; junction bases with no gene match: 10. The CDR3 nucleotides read TGCGCCAGCAGTGATCCCACAGGGGTAACTCGCACAGATACGCAGTATTTT. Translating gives CASSDPTGVTRTDTQYF.

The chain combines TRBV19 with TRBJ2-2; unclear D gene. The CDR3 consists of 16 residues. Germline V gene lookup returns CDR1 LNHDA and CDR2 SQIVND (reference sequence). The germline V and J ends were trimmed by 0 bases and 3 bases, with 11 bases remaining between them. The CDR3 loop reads CASSIDPGRYTGELFF. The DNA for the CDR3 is TGTGCCAGTAGTATAGATCCAGGCAGATACACCGGGGAGCTGTTTTTT. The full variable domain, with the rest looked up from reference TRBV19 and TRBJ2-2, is DGGITQSPKYLFRKEGQNVTLSCEQNLNHDAMYWYRQDPGQGLRLIYYSQIVNDFQKGDIAEGYSVSREKKESFPLTVTSAQKNPTAFYLCASSIDPGRYTGELFFGEGSRLTVL.

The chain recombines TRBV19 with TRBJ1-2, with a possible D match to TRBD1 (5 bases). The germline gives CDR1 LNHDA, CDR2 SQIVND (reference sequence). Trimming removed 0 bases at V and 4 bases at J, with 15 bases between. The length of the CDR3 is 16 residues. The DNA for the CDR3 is TGTGCCAGTAGTATAGATCCTAAGGGGTCGATCTATGGCTACACCTTC. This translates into CASSIDPKGSIYGYTF.

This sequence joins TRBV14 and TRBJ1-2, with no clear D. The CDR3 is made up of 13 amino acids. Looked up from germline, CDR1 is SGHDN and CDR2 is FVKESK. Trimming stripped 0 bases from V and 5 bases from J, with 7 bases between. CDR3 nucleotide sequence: TGTGCCAGCAGCCAAGACCCAGATTATGGCTACACCTTC. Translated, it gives CASSQDPDYGYTF.

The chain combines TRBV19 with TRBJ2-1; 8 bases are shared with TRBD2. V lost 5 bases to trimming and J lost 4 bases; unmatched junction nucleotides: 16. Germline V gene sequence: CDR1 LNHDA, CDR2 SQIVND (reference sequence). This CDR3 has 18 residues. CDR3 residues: CASSLDWAGGRQYNEQFF. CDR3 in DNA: TGTGCCAGTAGTCTCGACTGGGCGGGAGGTCGGCAATACAATGAGCAGTTCTTC.

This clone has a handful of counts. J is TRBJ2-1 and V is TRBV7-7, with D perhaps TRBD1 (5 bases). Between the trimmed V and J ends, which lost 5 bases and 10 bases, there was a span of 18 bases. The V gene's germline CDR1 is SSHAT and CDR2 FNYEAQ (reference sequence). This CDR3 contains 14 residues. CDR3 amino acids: CASSLRLNDREQFF. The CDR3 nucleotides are TGTGCCAGCAGCCTACGTCTTAATGACAGAGAGCAGTTCTTC.

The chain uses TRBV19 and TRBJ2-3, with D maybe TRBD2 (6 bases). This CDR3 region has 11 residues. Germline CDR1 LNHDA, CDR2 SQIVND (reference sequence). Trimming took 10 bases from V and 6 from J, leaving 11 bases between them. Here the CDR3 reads CATWGVDTQYF. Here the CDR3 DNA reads TGTGCCACGTGGGGGGTGGATACGCAGTATTTT.

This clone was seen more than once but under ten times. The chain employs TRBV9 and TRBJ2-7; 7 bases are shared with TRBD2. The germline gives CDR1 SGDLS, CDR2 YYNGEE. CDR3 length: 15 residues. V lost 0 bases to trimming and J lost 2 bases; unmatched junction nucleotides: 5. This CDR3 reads CASSVDGGRTYEQYF. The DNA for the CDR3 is TGTGCCAGCAGCGTAGACGGGGGGAGGACCTACGAGCAGTACTTC.

CDR3 nucleotide sequence: TGCGCCAGCAGCAAGTCCCTGGGAGGATCCGGGGCCAACGTCCTGACTTTC. Translating gives CASSKSLGGSGANVLTF. The gene calls are TRBV4-1 and TRBJ2-6; D might be TRBD2 (6 bases). CDR1 is MGHRA and CDR2 is YSYEKL in the germline V gene. The CDR3 runs to 17 residues. V lost 5 bases, J lost 4 bases, and 18 bases lay in between.

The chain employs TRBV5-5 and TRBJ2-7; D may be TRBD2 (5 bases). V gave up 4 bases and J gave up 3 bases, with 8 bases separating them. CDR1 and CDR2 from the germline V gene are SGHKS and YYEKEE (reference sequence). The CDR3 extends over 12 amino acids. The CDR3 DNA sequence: TGTGCCAGCAGCCCCCGGGGCTACGAGCAGTACTTC. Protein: CASSPRGYEQYF.

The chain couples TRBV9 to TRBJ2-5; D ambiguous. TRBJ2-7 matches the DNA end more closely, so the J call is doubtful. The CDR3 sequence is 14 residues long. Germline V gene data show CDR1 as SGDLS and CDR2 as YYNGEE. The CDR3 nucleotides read TGTGCCAGCAGCGACAGCCCCGGACGGAGCGAGCAGTACTTC. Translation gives CASSDSPGRSEQYF.

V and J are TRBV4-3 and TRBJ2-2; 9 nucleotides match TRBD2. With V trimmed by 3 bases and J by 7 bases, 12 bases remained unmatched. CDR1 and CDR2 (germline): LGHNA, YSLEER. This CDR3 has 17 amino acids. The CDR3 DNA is TGCGCCAGCAGCCACCTAAGACTAGCGGCCCTCCGCGGGGAGCTGTTTTTT. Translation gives CASSHLRLAALRGELFF.

CDR3 protein: CASSAGGAASPKGYTF. The CDR3 bases are TGTGCCAGCAGCGCCGGGGGCGCAGCAAGCCCAAAGGGCTACACCTTC. The rearrangement uses TRBV9 and TRBJ1-2; tentative D call: TRBD1 (6 bases). Germline loops: CDR1 SGDLS, CDR2 YYNGEE. V was clipped by 3 bases and J by 8 bases, with 23 bases between them. The CDR3 is 16 amino acids.

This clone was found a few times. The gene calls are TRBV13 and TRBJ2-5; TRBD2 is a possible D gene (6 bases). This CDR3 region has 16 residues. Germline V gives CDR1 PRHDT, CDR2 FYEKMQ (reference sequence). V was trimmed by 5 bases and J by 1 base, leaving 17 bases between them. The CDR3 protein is CASSPSGTPLQETQYF. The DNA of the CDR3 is TGTGCCAGCAGCCCTTCCGGGACTCCCCTCCAAGAGACCCAGTACTTC. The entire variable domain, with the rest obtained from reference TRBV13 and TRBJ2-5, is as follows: AAGVIQSPRHLIKEKRETATLKCYPIPRHDTVYWYQQGPGQDPQFLISFYEKMQSDKGSIPDRFSAQQFSDYHSELNMSSLELGDSALYFCASSPSGTPLQETQYFGPGTRLLVL.